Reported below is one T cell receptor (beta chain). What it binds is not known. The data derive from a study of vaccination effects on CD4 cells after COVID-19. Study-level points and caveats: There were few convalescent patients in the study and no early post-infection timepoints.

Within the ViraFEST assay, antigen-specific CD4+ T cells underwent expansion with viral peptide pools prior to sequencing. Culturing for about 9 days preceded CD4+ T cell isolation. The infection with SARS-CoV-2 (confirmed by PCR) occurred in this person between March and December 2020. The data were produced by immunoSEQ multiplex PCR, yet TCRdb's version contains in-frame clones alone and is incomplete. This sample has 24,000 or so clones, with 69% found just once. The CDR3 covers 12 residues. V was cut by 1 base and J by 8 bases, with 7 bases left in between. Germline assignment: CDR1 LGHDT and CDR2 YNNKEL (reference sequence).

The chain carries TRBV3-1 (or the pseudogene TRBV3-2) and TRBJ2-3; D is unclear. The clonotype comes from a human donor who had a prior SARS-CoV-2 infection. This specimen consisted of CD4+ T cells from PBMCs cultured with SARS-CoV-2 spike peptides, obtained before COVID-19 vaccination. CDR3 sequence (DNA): TGTGCCAGCAGCCAAGTATCGGGTACGCAGTATTTT. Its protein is CASSQVSGTQYF.